The next 20 T cell receptor beta chains were all read from a single sample in a study of Tregs in tolerant kidney transplant recipients. Mixed chimerism was transient after nonmyeloablative marrow transplants from related graft donors. Measured with immunoSEQ multiplex PCR; TCRdb has only the in-frame clones, and not every one. This sample has 95,000 or so clones, with 80% to 95% found just once. The sample in question was CD4+ T cells from blood (PBMCs), obtained 12 months after the transplant. Receptor source: a human patient who received a combined kidney and bone marrow transplant. The graft donor may have given rise to some T cells.

The gene calls are TRBV19 and TRBJ2-1; 9 bases fit TRBD1. The V gene end was trimmed by 5 bases and the J gene end by 13 bases; junction bases not matched to a gene: 12. Germline CDR1 LNHDA, CDR2 SQIVND (reference sequence). The CDR3 totals 14 residues. The CDR3 spells CASSAPGQGMRQFF. The CDR3 nucleotides read TGTGCCAGTAGTGCCCCGGGACAGGGAATGCGACAGTTCTTC.

This chain joins TRBV2 and TRBJ2-1; D is ambiguous. The germline gives CDR1 SNHLY, CDR2 FYNNEI. The V end lost 6 bases, the J end lost 4 bases, and 4 bases lay between the germline ends. This CDR3 is built from 11 residues. This CDR3 is CASSPYNEQFF. The CDR3, as DNA: TGTGCCAGCAGCCCATACAATGAGCAGTTCTTC.

This clone appeared once. The rearrangement uses TRBV15 and TRBJ1-4; 9 bases fit TRBD1. The CDR3 is 15 amino acids. Losses at the gene ends were 4 bases for V and 7 bases for J; bases not matched to a gene: 7. Germline loops: CDR1 LNHNV, CDR2 YYDKDF (reference sequence). In nucleotides, the CDR3 is TGTGCCACCAGCACCTTACAGGGGGCGGGTGAAAAACTGTTTTTT. Amino acid sequence: CATSTLQGAGEKLFF.

The chain has TRBV11-2 and TRBJ1-4; 8 bases match TRBD1. Germline V gene lookup returns CDR1 SGHAT and CDR2 FQNNGV. V gave up 3 bases and J gave up 8 bases; unmatched junction bases: 8. The CDR3 loop spans 15 amino acids. DNA for the CDR3: TGTGCCAGCAGCTTCTTTGGGACAGGAGGGGAAAAACTGTTTTTT. Protein product: CASSFFGTGGEKLFF.

This chain joins TRBV28 and TRBJ1-2, with TRBD1 as a possible D gene (5 bases). This CDR3 is built from 13 residues. Trimming removed 5 bases from V and 4 bases from J, with 11 bases in between. Germline V lookup: CDR1 MDHEN, CDR2 SYDVKM. This CDR3 is CASSAGTGYGYTF. CDR3 coding DNA: TGTGCCAGCAGTGCCGGGACTGGCTATGGCTACACCTTC.

The J gene is TRBJ2-1, the V gene TRBV6-5; TRBD2 aligns across 9 bases. V dropped 5 bases and J dropped 2; count of bases not matched to a gene: 4. The length of the CDR3 is 15 residues. Per germline, CDR1 MNHEY and CDR2 SVGAGI. CDR3 DNA: TGTGCCAGCAGTAGAGGCGGGAGGGCCTACAATGAGCAGTTCTTC. As protein: CASSRGGRAYNEQFF.

The J gene is TRBJ1-3, the V gene TRBV28; 8 bases are shared with TRBD1. Germline V gene data show CDR1 as MDHEN and CDR2 as SYDVKM. V shed 7 bases and J 1 base; nucleotides not matched to a gene: 12. The CDR3 extends over 17 amino acids. The CDR3 nucleotides read TGTGCCAGCATTACTTCCCAGGGGGCGCGATCTGGAAACACCATATATTTT. Its translation: CASITSQGARSGNTIYF.

This chain uses TRBV5-1 with TRBJ2-5; the match to TRBD2 covers 8 bases. The DNA end lines up better with TRBJ2-7; the J call may be wrong. Per the germline V gene, CDR1 is SGHRS and CDR2 is YFSETQ. CDR3 size: 14 residues. CDR3 region: CASSFAGRVNEQYF. CDR3 nucleotide sequence: TGCGCCAGCAGCTTTGCCGGGAGGGTGAACGAGCAGTACTTC.

The chain uses TRBV4-3 and TRBJ1-2; the D gene is possibly TRBD1 (5 bases). The CDR3 has 14 amino acids. CDR1 and CDR2 from the germline V gene are LGHNA and YSLEER. Trimming removed 0 bases at V and 4 bases at J, with 9 bases between. CDR3 DNA sequence: TGCGCCAGCAGCCAAGAGCGGGGCTCCTATGGCTACACCTTC. It translates to CASSQERGSYGYTF.

The rearrangement joins TRBV19 to TRBJ1-1; TRBD1 might be the D (5 bases). V lost 2 bases to trimming and J lost 6 bases, with 10 bases between them. The CDR3 totals 13 residues. Germline CDR1 LNHDA, CDR2 SQIVND (reference sequence). This CDR3 reads CASSISRVSEAFF. The CDR3 DNA sequence: TGTGCCAGTAGTATATCCAGGGTCTCTGAAGCTTTCTTT.

The J gene is TRBJ2-1, the V gene TRBV14; D may be TRBD2 (6 bases). Trimming took off 2 bases at V and 3 bases at J, with 14 bases between the two ends. The V gene's germline CDR1 is SGHDN and CDR2 FVKESK. There are 16 residues in the CDR3. DNA of the CDR3: TGTGCCAGCAGCCAATACGGGCGGGATTTCTACAATGAGCAGTTCTTC. This sequence encodes CASSQYGRDFYNEQFF.

In the case of this clone: Germline is not matched at one junction end, which may reflect a read error. V is TRBV7-2 and J is TRBJ1-2, with TRBD1 as a possible D gene (6 bases). The CDR3 consists of 12 residues. Germline V gives CDR1 SGHTA, CDR2 FQGNSA. The CDR3 DNA reads TGTGCCAGCAGCCCTCAGTCCGGGACATCTTACTTC. Residues: CASSPQSGTSYF.

The V call is TRBV18, the J call TRBJ2-1; tentative D call: TRBD1 (6 bases). CDR1 KGHSH and CDR2 LQKENI come from the germline V gene. V shed 4 bases and J shed 15 bases, with 13 bases lying between them. This CDR3 has 11 amino acids. The CDR3 bases are TGTGCCAGCTCACACAGGGTTAATCGGTTCTTC. Protein sequence: CASSHRVNRFF.

V is TRBV7-2 and J is TRBJ2-1; the match to TRBD2 covers 9 bases. CDR1 and CDR2 from the germline V gene are SGHTA and FQGNSA. With 1 base clipped from V and 3 bases from J, the junction kept 13 bases outside the gene matches. The CDR3 sequence is 19 residues long. CDR3 nucleotide sequence: TGTGCCAGCAGCTTAGAGGGCGGGAGGGCCCTATGGAACTACAATGAGCAGTTCTTC. Amino acids: CASSLEGGRALWNYNEQFF. Filled out from reference TRBV7-2 and TRBJ2-1, the complete variable domain reads GAGVSQSPSNKVTEKGKDVELRCDPISGHTALYWYRQSLGQGLEFLIYFQGNSAPDKSGLPSDRFSAERTGGSVSTLTIQRTQQEDSAVYLCASSLEGGRALWNYNEQFFGPGTRLTVL.

This clone turned up a few times. CDR3 residues: CASSEWAGGGSPLHF. The CDR3 DNA follows: TGTGCCAGCAGTGAATGGGCAGGGGGAGGTTCACCCCTCCACTTT. The V and J genes are TRBV2 and TRBJ1-6; TRBD1 agrees at 7 bases. The CDR3 extends over 15 amino acids. The V and J ends lost 2 bases and 9 bases, in that order; junction bases with no gene match: 7. CDR1 SNHLY and CDR2 FYNNEI come from the germline V gene.

This sequence joins TRBV10-3 and TRBJ1-3; perhaps TRBD1 as D (5 bases). Trimming cost V 6 bases and J 3 bases, with 12 bases left between them. This CDR3 contains 14 residues. CDR1 and CDR2 (germline): ENHRY, SYGVKD. The CDR3 here is CAISLGTDGNTIYF. The CDR3 DNA follows: TGTGCCATCAGCCTCGGGACTGATGGAAACACCATATATTTT.

This chain uses TRBV15 with TRBJ2-7; 9 bases are a match to TRBD1. Germline V gives CDR1 LNHNV, CDR2 YYDKDF (reference sequence). The CDR3 extends over 13 amino acids. V shed 3 bases and J 3 bases; nucleotides not matched to a gene: 0. The CDR3 DNA follows: TGTGCCACCAGCAGGGACAGGGGCTACGAGCAGTACTTC. Amino acid sequence: CATSRDRGYEQYF.

V is TRBV7-2 and J is TRBJ2-3; possible D gene TRBD2, 5 bases. CDR1 and CDR2 from the germline V gene are SGHTA and FQGNSA. V lost 3 bases and J 5 bases, leaving 9 bases between the germline ends. This CDR3 is built from 13 residues. The CDR3 DNA is TGTGCCAGCAGCTTTATTCGGGAAGATACGCAGTATTTT. Translation: CASSFIREDTQYF.

This clone was seen a few times. This chain joins TRBV18 and TRBJ1-5; 8 nucleotides line up with TRBD1. This CDR3 spans 14 amino acids. J was trimmed by 6 bases and V by 5 bases; bases with no gene match: 6. Germline values: CDR1 KGHSH, CDR2 LQKENI. CDR3 sequence reads: CASSSQGGGQPQHF. The DNA for the CDR3 is TGTGCCAGCTCATCACAGGGGGGGGGTCAGCCCCAGCATTTT. Full variable domain (remainder filled in from reference TRBV18 and TRBJ1-5): NAGVMQNPRHLVRRRGQEARLRCSPMKGHSHVYWYRQLPEEGLKFMVYLQKENIIDESGMPKERFSAEFPKEGPSILRIQQVVRGDSAAYFCASSSQGGGQPQHFGDGTRLSIL.

The chain is built from TRBV5-1 and TRBJ2-5; 8 bases line up with TRBD1. This CDR3 is built from 14 residues. Looked up from germline, CDR1 is SGHRS and CDR2 is YFSETQ. Trimming cost V 6 bases and J 2 bases; bases outside gene matches: 6. The chain's CDR3 is CASTQGAGQETQYF. CDR3 bases: TGCGCCAGCACCCAGGGGGCGGGTCAAGAGACCCAGTACTTC.